This is a list of T cell receptor beta chains from one sample in a study of OX40 agonist ivuxolimab in advanced cancers. Libraries were prepared by immunoSEQ multiplex PCR; TCRdb keeps only in-frame clonotypes and omits some of them. In the table there are roughly 70,000 clones, over 80% of which are singletons. Sequenced material: CD4+ or CD8+ T cells sorted from blood, taken in a trial of the OX40 agonist ivuxolimab. The receptor source for this set is an adult with an advanced solid tumor such as melanoma, head and neck, liver or kidney cancer. CDR3s include the opening cysteine and the closing phenylalanine or tryptophan. Not every row has a clone size; where given, it reads once, few, many or a size class.

v_call: TRBV7-8
clone_size: -
cdr3_aa: CASSSDRLASNNEQFF

v_call: TRBV29-1
clone_size: -
cdr3_aa: CSAPAGSTDTQYF

v_call: TRBV5-1
clone_size: -
cdr3_aa: CASSPVTSGTYNEQFF

v_call: TRBV6-1
clone_size: -
cdr3_aa: CASSEISGNTAYEQYF

v_call: TRBV7-9
clone_size: -
cdr3_aa: CASNLGTGGKQYF

v_call: TRBV5-1
clone_size: -
cdr3_aa: CASSLTALQETQYF

v_call: TRBV7-7
clone_size: -
cdr3_aa: CASSPGLAGTTETQYF

v_call: TRBV11-2
clone_size: -
cdr3_aa: CASSGGTSAGETQYF

v_call: TRBV5-1
clone_size: -
cdr3_aa: CASSLGPTPGDTQYF

v_call: TRBV4-1
clone_size: -
cdr3_aa: CASKAYQREDRTDTQYF

v_call: TRBV6-4
clone_size: -
cdr3_aa: CASSDSDRGTGELFF

v_call: TRBV10-3
clone_size: -
cdr3_aa: CAISGGEGLVGTGELFF

v_call: TRBV5-1
clone_size: -
cdr3_aa: CASSLLAGLNTGELFF

v_call: TRBV29-1
clone_size: -
cdr3_aa: CSVEGGGWGTEAFF

v_call: TRBV5-1
clone_size: -
cdr3_aa: CASSGLGQGTGELFF

v_call: TRBV10-3
clone_size: -
cdr3_aa: CATSGTGELFF

v_call: TRBV30
clone_size: -
cdr3_aa: CAWSVLPAGGTDTQYF

v_call: TRBV5-6
clone_size: -
cdr3_aa: CASSLSPGVTDTQYF

v_call: TRBV5-6
clone_size: -
cdr3_aa: CASRRDRGYNEQFF

v_call: TRBV27
clone_size: -
cdr3_aa: CASKERGVVGYGYTF

v_call: TRBV5-4
clone_size: -
cdr3_aa: CASSSLDRDSSPLHF

v_call: TRBV18
clone_size: -
cdr3_aa: CASSQTAGTSGGFETQYF

v_call: TRBV7-2
clone_size: -
cdr3_aa: CASSLGTVNEQFF

v_call: TRBV6-5
clone_size: -
cdr3_aa: CASSLRGAGEKLFF

v_call: TRBV5-6
clone_size: -
cdr3_aa: CASSRLGLAGTYNEQFF

v_call: TRBV10-3
clone_size: -
cdr3_aa: CAIRPDRFNEQFF

v_call: TRBV7-8
clone_size: -
cdr3_aa: CASSLLGMGTEAFF

v_call: TRBV12-5
clone_size: -
cdr3_aa: CASGLARSGGHADTQYF

v_call: TRBV11-3
clone_size: -
cdr3_aa: CASSLQSPGELFF

v_call: TRBV30
clone_size: once
cdr3_aa: CAWTPGTGWGYGYTF

v_call: TRBV5-4
clone_size: -
cdr3_aa: CASSTAGGTGLYGYTF

v_call: TRBV19
clone_size: -
cdr3_aa: CASSQSGQGRQPQHF

v_call: TRBV5-3
clone_size: -
cdr3_aa: CARSLLPGQGAYEQYF

v_call: TRBV20-1
clone_size: -
cdr3_aa: CSASTRETQYF

v_call: TRBV30
clone_size: -
cdr3_aa: CAWRPRRGVYNEQFF

v_call: TRBV27
clone_size: -
cdr3_aa: CASSWARQIEPGELFF

v_call: TRBV11-3
clone_size: -
cdr3_aa: CASSLAGAGGEKLFF

v_call: TRBV15
clone_size: -
cdr3_aa: CATSRGLAIESYEQYF

v_call: TRBV27
clone_size: once
cdr3_aa: CASSGYTDTQYF

v_call: TRBV10-1
clone_size: few
cdr3_aa: CASSWDRNNEQFF

v_call: TRBV19
clone_size: -
cdr3_aa: CASSHPGPGGDYSNQPQHF

v_call: TRBV9
clone_size: -
cdr3_aa: CASSVGSRGYNEQFF

v_call: TRBV11-3
clone_size: -
cdr3_aa: CASSFWEDGEQYF

v_call: TRBV5-1
clone_size: -
cdr3_aa: CASSRTVFQETQYF